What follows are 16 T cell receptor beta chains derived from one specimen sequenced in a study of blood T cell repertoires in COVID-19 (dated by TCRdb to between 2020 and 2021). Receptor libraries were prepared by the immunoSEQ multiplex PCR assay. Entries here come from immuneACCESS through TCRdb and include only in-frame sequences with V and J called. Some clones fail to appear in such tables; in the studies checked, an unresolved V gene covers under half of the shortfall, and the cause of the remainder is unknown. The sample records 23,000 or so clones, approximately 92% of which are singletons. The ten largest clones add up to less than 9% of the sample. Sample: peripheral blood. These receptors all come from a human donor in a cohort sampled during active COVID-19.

The CDR3 reads CASSRREGRGIEAFF. CDR3 DNA: TGTGCCAGCAGCAGGAGGGAGGGAAGGGGTATTGAAGCTTTCTTT. This chain uses TRBV27 with TRBJ1-1; possible D gene TRBD1, 5 bases. Germline V gives CDR1 MNHEY, CDR2 SMNVEV (reference sequence). The CDR3 spans 15 residues. Trimming took off 6 bases at V and 7 bases at J, with 21 bases between the two ends.

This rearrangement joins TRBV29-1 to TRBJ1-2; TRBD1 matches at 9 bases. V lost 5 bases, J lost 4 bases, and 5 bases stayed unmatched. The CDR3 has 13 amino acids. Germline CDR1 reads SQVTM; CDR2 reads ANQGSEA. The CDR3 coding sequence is TGCAGCGTTAAGAGGGGACAGGGCTATGGCTACACCTTC. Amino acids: CSVKRGQGYGYTF.

Here the CDR3 reads CASSLRRPGLLQETQYF. The CDR3 region has the DNA TGTGCCAGCAGCTTAAGACGCCCGGGACTGCTACAAGAGACCCAGTACTTC. V is TRBV7-9 and J is TRBJ2-5; a weak D match, TRBD2 (6 bases). CDR3 length equals 17 residues. The germline V gene has CDR1 SEHNR and CDR2 FQNEAQ (reference sequence). V dropped 2 bases and J dropped 2 bases, with 18 bases sitting between them. The full variable domain, completed using reference TRBV7-9 and TRBJ2-5, is DTGVSQNPRHKITKRGQNVTFRCDPISEHNRLYWYRQTLGQGPEFLTYFQNEAQLEKSRLLSDRFSAERPKGSFSTLEIQRTEQGDSAMYLCASSLRRPGLLQETQYFGPGTRLLVL.

CDR3 sequence: CASKLTGDVEKLFF. Written as DNA, the CDR3 is TGTGCCAGCAAACTGACAGGGGATGTGGAAAAACTGTTTTTT. The rearrangement links TRBV2 to TRBJ1-4; 8 positions match TRBD1. This CDR3 is 14 amino acids long. J was trimmed by 8 bases and V by 7 bases; bases with no gene match: 9. CDR1 is SNHLY and CDR2 is FYNNEI in the germline V gene.

For the CDR3, the DNA is TGTGCCAGCAGTTCGAGACTAGCCCCGAGGTCCTACAATGAGCAGTTCTTC. Translated: CASSSRLAPRSYNEQFF. This chain connects TRBV7-2 to TRBJ2-1, with TRBD2 matching over 7 bases. Germline loops: CDR1 SGHTA, CDR2 FQGNSA. V lost 6 bases, J lost 1 base, and 12 bases stayed unmatched. This CDR3 has 17 residues.

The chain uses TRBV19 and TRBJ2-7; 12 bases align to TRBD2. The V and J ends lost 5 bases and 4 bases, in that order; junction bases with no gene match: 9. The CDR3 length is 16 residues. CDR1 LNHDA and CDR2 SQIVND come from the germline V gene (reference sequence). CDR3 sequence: CASSSRTSGIGYEQYF. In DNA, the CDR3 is TGTGCCAGTAGTTCCCGGACTAGCGGGATCGGTTACGAGCAGTACTTC.

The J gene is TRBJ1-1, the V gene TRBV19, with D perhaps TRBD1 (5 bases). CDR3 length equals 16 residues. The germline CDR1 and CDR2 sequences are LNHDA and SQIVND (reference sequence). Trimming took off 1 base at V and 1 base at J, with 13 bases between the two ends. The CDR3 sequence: CASSIGTGTSNTEAFF. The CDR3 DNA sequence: TGTGCCAGTAGTATAGGAACAGGAACCTCGAACACTGAAGCTTTCTTT.

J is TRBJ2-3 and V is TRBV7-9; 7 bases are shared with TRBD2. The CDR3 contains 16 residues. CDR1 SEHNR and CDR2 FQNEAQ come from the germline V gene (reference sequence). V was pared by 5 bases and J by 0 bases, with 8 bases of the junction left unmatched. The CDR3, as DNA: TGTGCCAGCAGCCCGCTTTGGCGGGAGAGCACAGATACGCAGTATTTT. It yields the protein CASSPLWRESTDTQYF. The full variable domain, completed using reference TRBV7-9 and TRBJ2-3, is DTGVSQNPRHKITKRGQNVTFRCDPISEHNRLYWYRQTLGQGPEFLTYFQNEAQLEKSRLLSDRFSAERPKGSFSTLEIQRTEQGDSAMYLCASSPLWRESTDTQYFGPGTRLTVL.

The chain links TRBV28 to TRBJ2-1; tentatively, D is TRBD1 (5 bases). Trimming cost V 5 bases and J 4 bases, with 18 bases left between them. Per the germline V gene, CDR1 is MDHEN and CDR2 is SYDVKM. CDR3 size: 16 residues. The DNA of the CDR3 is TGTGCCAGCAGTGTAATACAGGTCGCGGTTTACAATGAGCAGTTCTTC. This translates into CASSVIQVAVYNEQFF.

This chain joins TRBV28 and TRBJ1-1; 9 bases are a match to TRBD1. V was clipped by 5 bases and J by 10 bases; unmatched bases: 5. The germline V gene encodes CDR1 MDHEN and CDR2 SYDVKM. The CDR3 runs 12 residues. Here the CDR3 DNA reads TGTGCCAGCAGTACCCGACAGGGGGGAGCTTTCTTT. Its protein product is CASSTRQGGAFF.

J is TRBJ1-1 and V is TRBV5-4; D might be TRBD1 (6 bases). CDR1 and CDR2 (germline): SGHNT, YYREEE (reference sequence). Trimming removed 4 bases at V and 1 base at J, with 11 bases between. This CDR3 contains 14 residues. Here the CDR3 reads CASSRGGRNTEAFF. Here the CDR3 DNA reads TGTGCCAGCAGCCGGGGGGGCCGGAACACTGAAGCTTTCTTT. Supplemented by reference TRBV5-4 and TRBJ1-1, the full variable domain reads ETGVTQSPTHLIKTRGQQVTLRCSSQSGHNTVSWYQQALGQGPQFIFQYYREEENGRGNFPPRFSGLQFPNYSSELNVNALELDDSALYLCASSRGGRNTEAFFGQGTRLTVV.

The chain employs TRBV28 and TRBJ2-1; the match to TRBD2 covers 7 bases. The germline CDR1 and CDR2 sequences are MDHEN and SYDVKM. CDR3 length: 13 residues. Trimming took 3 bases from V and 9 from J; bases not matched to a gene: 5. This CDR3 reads CASSFGGSGEQFF. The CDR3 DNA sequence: TGTGCCAGCAGTTTTGGCGGGAGCGGTGAGCAGTTCTTC.

CDR3 nucleotides: TGTGCCAGCAGCTTAGTGGGGACAGGGGAGGGCCCTGAAGCTTTCTTT. Residues: CASSLVGTGEGPEAFF. This chain joins TRBV7-6 and TRBJ1-1, with 10 nucleotides matching TRBD1. Germline V gene lookup returns CDR1 SGHVS and CDR2 FNYEAQ. After removal of 1 base from V and 6 bases from J, the junction contained 8 bases not matched to a gene. CDR3 length: 16 residues.

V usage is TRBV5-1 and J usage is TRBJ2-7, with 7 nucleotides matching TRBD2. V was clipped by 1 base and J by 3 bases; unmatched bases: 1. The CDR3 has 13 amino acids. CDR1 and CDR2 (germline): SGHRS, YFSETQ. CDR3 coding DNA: TGCGCCAGCAGCTTGACTAGCGTCTACGAGCAGTACTTC. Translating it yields CASSLTSVYEQYF.

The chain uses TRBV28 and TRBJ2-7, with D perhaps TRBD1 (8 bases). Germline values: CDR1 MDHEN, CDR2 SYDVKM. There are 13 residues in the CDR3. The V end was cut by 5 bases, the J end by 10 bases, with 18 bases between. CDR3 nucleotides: TGTGCCAGCAGTGACAGGACAGGGAGGGGACAGTACTTC. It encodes CASSDRTGRGQYF.

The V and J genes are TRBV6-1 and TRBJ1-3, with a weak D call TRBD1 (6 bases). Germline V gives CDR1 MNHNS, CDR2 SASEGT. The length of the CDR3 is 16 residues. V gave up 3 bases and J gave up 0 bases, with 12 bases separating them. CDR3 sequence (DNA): TGTGCCAGCAGTGACTACGGACAGCACTCTGGAAACACCATATATTTT. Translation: CASSDYGQHSGNTIYF.